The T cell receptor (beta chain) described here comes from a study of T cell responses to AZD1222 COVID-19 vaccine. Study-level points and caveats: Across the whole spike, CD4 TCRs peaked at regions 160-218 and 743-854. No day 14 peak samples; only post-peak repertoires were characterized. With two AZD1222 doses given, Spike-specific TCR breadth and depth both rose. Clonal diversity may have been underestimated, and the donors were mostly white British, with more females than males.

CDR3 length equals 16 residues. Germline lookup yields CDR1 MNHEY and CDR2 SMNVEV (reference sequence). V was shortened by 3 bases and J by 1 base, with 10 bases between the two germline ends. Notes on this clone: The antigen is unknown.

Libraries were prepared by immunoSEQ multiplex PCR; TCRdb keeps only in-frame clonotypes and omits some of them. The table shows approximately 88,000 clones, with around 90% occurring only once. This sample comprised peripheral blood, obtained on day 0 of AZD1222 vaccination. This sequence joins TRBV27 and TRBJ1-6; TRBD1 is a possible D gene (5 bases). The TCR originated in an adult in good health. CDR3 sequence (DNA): TGTGCCAGCAGTTTTATTCAGGGATCCTATAATTCACCCCTCCACTTT. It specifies CASSFIQGSYNSPLHF.